The 25 T cell receptor beta chains below were found in one sample sequenced in a study of blood T cells in healthy people across ages. Sample-barcoded 5' priming and a J-beta primer mix drove a second PCR of about 7 to 12 cycles. MiXCR, applied by TCRdb to the 5' RACE reads, yields one record per CDR3 protein. The sample lists 450,000 to 650,000 distinct CDR3 sequences; approximately 25% were seen once. Another study also made use of these data, one on T cells of mothers and their children.

The specimen was blood. These receptors originate from a boy aged 10-17 years in good health.

The V and J genes are TRBV7-3 and TRBJ2-4; D is undetermined. CDR1 is SGHTA and CDR2 is FQGTGA in the germline V gene. The V and J ends lost 5 bases and 9 bases respectively, with 14 bases between them. The CDR3 contains 13 residues. CDR3 nucleotides: TGTGCCAGCAGCATGACCGACTTGGGCATTCAGTACTTC. Translating it yields CASSMTDLGIQYF.

This clonotype has a single count. V is TRBV7-9 and J is TRBJ1-2, with a possible D match to TRBD1 (5 bases). Trimming pared 3 bases from V and 8 bases from J, leaving 19 bases between. The CDR3 runs 15 residues. Germline V gene data show CDR1 as SEHNR and CDR2 as FQNEAQ (reference sequence). The CDR3 nucleotides are TGTGCCAGCAGCTTGGCCGGGACGACCGGGAGAGGCTACACCTTC. Translation gives CASSLAGTTGRGYTF. The full variable domain, completed using reference TRBV7-9 and TRBJ1-2, is DTGVSQNPRHKITKRGQNVTFRCDPISEHNRLYWYRQTLGQGPEFLTYFQNEAQLEKSRLLSDRFSAERPKGSFSTLEIQRTEQGDSAMYLCASSLAGTTGRGYTFGSGTRLTVV.

With regard to this clonotype: The missing conserved phenylalanine or tryptophan at the end of this CDR3 makes a read error likely. V and J are TRBV10-3 and TRBJ1-2; tentative D call: TRBD1 (5 bases). Germline V gives CDR1 ENHRY, CDR2 SYGVKD. CDR3 length: 15 residues. V was clipped by 3 bases and J by 3 bases, with 14 bases between them. CDR3 loop: CAISEGPPTDYGYTL. The CDR3 coding sequence is TGTGCCATCAGTGAAGGGCCCCCGACAGACTATGGCTACACCCTC.

The chain has TRBV2 and TRBJ2-7, with TRBD1 as a possible D gene (5 bases). Trimming left V 6 bases short and J 3 bases short, with 15 bases between. Germline loops: CDR1 SNHLY, CDR2 FYNNEI. The CDR3 covers 14 residues. The CDR3 sequence: CASRESGHYYEQYF. The DNA of the CDR3 is TGTGCCAGCAGGGAGTCCGGACACTACTACGAGCAGTACTTC.

J is TRBJ1-1 and V is TRBV7-9; the D gene is possibly TRBD1 (6 bases). The V end lost 5 bases, the J end lost 6 bases, and 13 bases lay between the germline ends. Germline V gives CDR1 SEHNR, CDR2 FQNEAQ (reference sequence). This CDR3 has 13 residues. CDR3 amino acids: CASSRLGGPEAFF. The CDR3 DNA reads as TGTGCCAGCAGCCGCTTGGGGGGGCCTGAAGCTTTCTTT.

This clonotype was seen a few times. The chain combines TRBV6-1 with TRBJ2-3; 8 nucleotides line up with TRBD1. This CDR3 has 15 amino acids. V lost 5 bases and J lost 4; bases outside the gene matches: 8. The germline gives CDR1 MNHNS, CDR2 SASEGT. The CDR3 spells CASSLDRVGADTQYF. The CDR3 DNA follows: TGTGCCAGCAGTTTGGACAGGGTAGGGGCAGATACGCAGTATTTT.

This clonotype was seen a single time. The germline gene is not matched at one end of the junction; a read error may be the cause. V usage is TRBV12-3 or TRBV12-4 and J usage is TRBJ2-7; 8 bases agree with TRBD2. The CDR3 has 17 residues. For the CDR3, the DNA is TGTGCCAGCAGTTTACGGGAGGGCTTGGGGACTACTTACGGGCAGTACTTC. Amino acids: CASSLREGLGTTYGQYF.

The J gene is TRBJ1-2, the V gene TRBV29-1, with unresolved D. Germline CDR1 reads SQVTM; CDR2 reads ANQGSEA. The CDR3 consists of 9 residues. With 4 bases removed from V and 5 bases from J, the gap between germline ends came to 2 bases. The CDR3 here is CSVGYGYTF. The CDR3 DNA follows: TGCAGCGTTGGATATGGCTACACCTTC.

This clonotype appeared a single time. J is TRBJ2-2 and V is TRBV9, with TRBD1 matching over 8 bases. Germline values: CDR1 SGDLS, CDR2 YYNGEE. J gave up 5 bases and V 9 bases, and 3 bases lay outside the gene matches. This CDR3 is 12 amino acids long. CDR3 nucleotide sequence: TGTGCCACCGGACAGGGAACCGGGGAGCTGTTTTTT. As protein: CATGQGTGELFF.

This clonotype was observed a handful of times. The V and J genes are TRBV7-2 and TRBJ1-5; unclear D gene. V was shortened by 1 base and J by 2 bases, with 6 bases between the two germline ends. Germline V gene data show CDR1 as SGHTA and CDR2 as FQGNSA. The CDR3 contains 14 residues. The CDR3 reads CASSLVKGNQPQHF. CDR3 bases: TGTGCCAGCAGCTTAGTAAAGGGCAATCAGCCCCAGCATTTT.

The rearrangement uses TRBV2 and TRBJ1-2; unclear D gene. The CDR3 runs 14 residues. Germline V gene sequence: CDR1 SNHLY, CDR2 FYNNEI. V shed 4 bases and J shed 4 bases, with 13 bases lying between them. The CDR3 loop is CASSGVFLLYGYTF. The CDR3, as DNA: TGTGCCAGCAGTGGGGTCTTCCTCCTCTATGGCTACACCTTC. The complete variable domain, with remaining parts taken from reference TRBV2 and TRBJ1-2, reads EPEVTQTPSHQVTQMGQEVILRCVPISNHLYFYWYRQILGQKVEFLVSFYNNEISEKSEIFDDQFSVERPDGSNFTLKIRSTKLEDSAMYFCASSGVFLLYGYTFGSGTRLTVV.

This clonotype was seen a few times. The rearrangement joins TRBV7-9 to TRBJ2-1; a possible D gene is TRBD2 (6 bases). Germline lookup yields CDR1 SEHNR and CDR2 FQNEAQ (reference sequence). The CDR3 extends over 18 amino acids. The V end lost 6 bases, the J end lost 1 base, and 22 bases lay between the germline ends. The CDR3 protein is CASRTPGGDGSSYNEQFF. DNA of the CDR3: TGTGCCAGCAGGACCCCGGGTGGGGACGGGAGTTCCTACAATGAGCAGTTCTTC.

This clonotype has only a few counts. The chain recombines TRBV29-1 with TRBJ2-7, with D perhaps TRBD1 (6 bases). Germline CDR1 reads SQVTM; CDR2 reads ANQGSEA. CDR3 length: 13 amino acids. Trimming cost V 1 base and J 3 bases, with 10 bases left between them. The CDR3 DNA is TGCAGCGTTGAAGTACGCAGGGGCTACGAGCAGTACTTC. This sequence encodes CSVEVRRGYEQYF.

The genes are TRBV6-5 and TRBJ1-2; 9 nucleotides agree with TRBD1. CDR3 length equals 13 residues. CDR1 and CDR2 (germline): MNHEY, SVGAGI. V lost 5 bases to trimming and J lost 6 bases; unmatched junction nucleotides: 4. The CDR3 is CASSGTGRHGYTF. The CDR3 DNA follows: TGTGCCAGCAGTGGGACAGGGAGGCATGGCTACACCTTC.

The sample holds a few counts of this clonotype. The gene calls are TRBV18 and TRBJ2-7, with a weak D call TRBD2 (6 bases). The CDR3 spans 14 residues. Germline loops: CDR1 KGHSH, CDR2 LQKENI. V lost 4 bases and J 9 bases, leaving 19 bases between the germline ends. The DNA for the CDR3 is TGTGCCAGCTCACTCGGACTGGGGGACTCCCCGCAGTACTTC. Amino acids: CASSLGLGDSPQYF.

The rearrangement uses TRBV2 and TRBJ2-1; D ambiguous. V was pared by 4 bases and J by 10 bases, with 11 bases between. The CDR3 runs 12 residues. Germline values: CDR1 SNHLY, CDR2 FYNNEI. In DNA form, the CDR3 reads TGTGCCAGCAGTGGGCTCACGAAGGAGCAGTTCTTC. This encodes CASSGLTKEQFF.

This chain connects TRBV28 to TRBJ1-5; 10 nucleotides align to TRBD1. Germline trimming cut 11 bases from V and 7 bases from J; bases unmatched to any gene: 8. The length of the CDR3 is 13 residues. Germline V gene data show CDR1 as MDHEN and CDR2 as SYDVKM. The CDR3 protein is CAGSGTGVQPQHF. CDR3 nucleotides: TGTGCCGGGTCCGGGACAGGGGTCCAGCCCCAGCATTTT.

V usage is TRBV20-1 and J usage is TRBJ1-1; 7 bases agree with TRBD1. The ends lost 6 bases at V and 10 bases at J; junction bases unmatched: 20. The CDR3 runs 15 residues. Looked up from germline, CDR1 is DFQATT and CDR2 is SNEGSKA (reference sequence). CDR3 residues: CSAPSRDSILWTAFF. CDR3 nucleotide sequence: TGCAGTGCCCCGTCCCGGGACAGCATTCTATGGACAGCTTTCTTT.

The gene calls are TRBV5-6 and TRBJ1-5; weak D call: TRBD1 (5 bases). The CDR3 is 14 residues long. CDR1 and CDR2 (germline): SGHDT, YYEEEE. The V and J ends lost 4 bases and 7 bases respectively, with 15 bases between them. CDR3 sequence: CASSPVGGEQPQHF. In DNA, the CDR3 is TGTGCCAGCAGCCCGGTGGGGGGGGAACAGCCCCAGCATTTT.

The chain uses TRBV20-1 and TRBJ2-1; D is ambiguous. CDR1 is DFQATT, CDR2 SNEGSKA, per germline (reference sequence). Between the trimmed V and J ends, which lost 5 bases and 0 bases, there was a span of 14 bases. This CDR3 comprises 15 residues. The CDR3 region has the DNA TGCAGTGCTGTTCGAACCCCTATCTCCTACAATGAGCAGTTCTTC. Its translation: CSAVRTPISYNEQFF.

This clonotype was detected only a few times. The germline gene is not matched at one end of the junction; a read error may be the cause. The rearrangement joins TRBV29-1 to TRBJ2-5; TRBD2 matches at 11 bases. The CDR3 loop spans 18 amino acids. CDR1 and CDR2 (germline): SQVTM, ANQGSEA. The DNA of the CDR3 is TGCAGCGTGGTAGGGACTAGCGGCCACGACCGCTCCTACAATGAGCAGTCCTTC. Its translation is CSVVGTSGHDRSYNEQSF.

The chain is built from TRBV6-2 or TRBV6-3 and TRBJ2-7, with TRBD1 matching over 7 bases. The CDR3 loop spans 13 amino acids. The ends lost 6 bases at V and 9 bases at J; junction bases unmatched: 11. Germline CDR1 MNHEY, CDR2 SVGEGT. The CDR3 sequence: CASRARDRVGQYF. In DNA, the CDR3 is TGTGCCAGCAGAGCCCGGGACAGAGTTGGGCAGTACTTC.

Details on this clonotype: An end of the junction differs from the germline gene, which may be a read error. The chain recombines TRBV7-7 with TRBJ2-1, with D unclear. The CDR3 spans 14 residues. CDR1 and CDR2 from the germline V gene are SSHAT and FNYEAQ (reference sequence). CDR3 protein: CASSLAWGYNEQFF. DNA for the CDR3: TGTGCTAGCAGCTTAGCTTGGGGCTACAATGAGCAGTTCTTC.

Of note for this clonotype: The conserved final phenylalanine or tryptophan is absent from the CDR3, which likely points to a read error. The genes are TRBV2 and TRBJ1-4; D possibly corresponds to TRBD1 (5 bases). Germline V gene sequence: CDR1 SNHLY, CDR2 FYNNEI. This CDR3 has 13 residues. V was clipped by 7 bases and J by 5 bases, with 11 bases between them. DNA for the CDR3: TGTGCCAGCAAGCGACAGACGAATGAAAAACTGTTTCTT. Translation gives CASKRQTNEKLFL.

This chain connects TRBV7-4 to TRBJ2-1; no firm D call. Germline CDR1 SGHVT, CDR2 SQSDAQ. There are 18 residues in the CDR3. V was cut by 1 base and J by 3 bases, with 19 bases left in between. CDR3 nucleotides: TGTGCCAGCAGCTTAGATCGGGTGGCTTTCCACCACTACAATGAGCAGTTCTTC. As protein: CASSLDRVAFHHYNEQFF.